The present T cell receptor (beta chain) was sequenced within a study of blood T cell repertoires in COVID-19. Measured with immunoSEQ multiplex PCR; TCRdb has only the in-frame clones, and not every one. In the table there are around 280,000 clones, about nine tenths of which are singletons. Germline V gives CDR1 MNHEY, CDR2 SVGAGI. Trimming pared 7 bases from V and 4 bases from J, leaving 19 bases between. This CDR3 spans 15 amino acids. The sequencing input was PBMCs or T cells enriched from blood (not recorded which). This chain joins TRBV6-5 and TRBJ1-1, with D possibly being TRBD1 (6 bases). This TCR was sampled from a woman between 40 and 55 years old who had recovered from COVID-19. CDR3 in amino acids: CASKSGVQGSTEAFF. Here the CDR3 DNA reads TGTGCCAGCAAGTCAGGTGTTCAGGGGAGCACTGAAGCTTTCTTT.